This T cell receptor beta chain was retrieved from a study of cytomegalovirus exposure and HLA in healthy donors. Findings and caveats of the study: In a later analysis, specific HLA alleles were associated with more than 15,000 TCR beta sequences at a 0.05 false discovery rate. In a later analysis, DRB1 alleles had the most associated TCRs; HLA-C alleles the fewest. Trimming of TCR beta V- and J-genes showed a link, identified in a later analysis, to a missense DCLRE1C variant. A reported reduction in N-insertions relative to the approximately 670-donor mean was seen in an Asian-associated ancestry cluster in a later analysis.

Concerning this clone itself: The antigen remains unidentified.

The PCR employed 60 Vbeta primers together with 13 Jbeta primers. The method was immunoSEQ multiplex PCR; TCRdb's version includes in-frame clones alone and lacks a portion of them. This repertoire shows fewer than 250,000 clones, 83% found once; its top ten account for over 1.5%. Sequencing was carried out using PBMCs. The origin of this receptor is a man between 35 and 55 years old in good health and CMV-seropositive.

The CDR3 loop is CASSFQGAAEAFF. CDR3 coding DNA: TGCGCCAGCAGCTTCCAGGGGGCTGCTGAAGCTTTCTTT. This sequence joins TRBV5-1 and TRBJ1-1, with 8 nucleotides matching TRBD1. V lost 2 bases, J lost 6 bases, and 3 bases stayed unmatched. Germline values: CDR1 SGHRS, CDR2 YFSETQ. The CDR3 runs to 13 residues.